This TCR beta chain came from a study of T cells in women clearing cervical HPV infection. Data came from immunoSEQ multiplex PCR; TCRdb stores just in-frame clones and leaves some out. The listing contains under 35,000 clones. A remark on this clone: Coverage ceases 3 residues before the CDR3 finishes, and the germline J gene fills in the end.

From germline, CDR1 is GTSNPN and CDR2 SVGIG (reference sequence). This CDR3 spans 14 amino acids. The source of this sequence is a woman aged 18 to 75 with a cervical HPV16 infection that either progressed to CIN3+ or cleared (not recorded which). The rearrangement joins TRBV30 to TRBJ2-3, with D possibly matching TRBD1 (7 bases). The sample consisted of blood buffy coat. CDR3: CAWSGRDRQETQYF. The part of the CDR3 DNA that was read is TGTGCCTGGAGTGGGCGGGACAGACAAGAGACG.